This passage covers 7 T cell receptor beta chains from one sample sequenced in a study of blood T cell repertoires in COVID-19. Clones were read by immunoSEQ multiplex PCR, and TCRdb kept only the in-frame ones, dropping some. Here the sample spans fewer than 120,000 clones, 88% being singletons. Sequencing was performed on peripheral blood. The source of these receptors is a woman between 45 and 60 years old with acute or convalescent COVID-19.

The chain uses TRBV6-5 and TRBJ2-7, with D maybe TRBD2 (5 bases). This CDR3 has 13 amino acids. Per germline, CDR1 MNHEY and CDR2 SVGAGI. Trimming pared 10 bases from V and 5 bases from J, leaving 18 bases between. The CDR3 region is CATGRTPRNEQYF. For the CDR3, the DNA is TGTGCCACCGGCCGGACTCCGAGGAACGAGCAGTACTTC.

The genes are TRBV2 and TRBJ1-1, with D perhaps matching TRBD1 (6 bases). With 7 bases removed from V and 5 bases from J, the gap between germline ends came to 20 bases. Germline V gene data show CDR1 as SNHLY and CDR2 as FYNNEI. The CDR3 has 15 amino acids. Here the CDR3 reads CASTVTLDRETEAFF. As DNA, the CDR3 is TGTGCCAGCACCGTCACGCTGGACAGAGAGACTGAAGCTTTCTTT.

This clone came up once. DNA of the CDR3: TGTGCCAGCAGTTCTTTGAGCGACCCAGACGACGAGCAGTACTTC. Protein: CASSSLSDPDDEQYF. The chain joins TRBV28 to TRBJ2-7; D uncertain. Germline CDR1 reads MDHEN; CDR2 reads SYDVKM. V gave up 4 bases and J gave up 5 bases, with 18 bases separating them. The CDR3 has 15 residues.

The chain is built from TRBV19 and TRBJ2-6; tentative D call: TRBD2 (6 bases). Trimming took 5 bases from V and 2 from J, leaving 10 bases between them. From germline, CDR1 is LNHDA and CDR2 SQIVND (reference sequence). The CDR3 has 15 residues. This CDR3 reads CASSLRGAGANVLTF. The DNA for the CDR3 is TGTGCCAGTAGTCTGCGGGGAGCTGGGGCCAACGTCCTGACTTTC.

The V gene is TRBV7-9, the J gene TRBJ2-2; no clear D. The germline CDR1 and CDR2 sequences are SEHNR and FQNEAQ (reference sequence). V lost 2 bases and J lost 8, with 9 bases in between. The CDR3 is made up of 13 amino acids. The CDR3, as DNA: TGTGCCAGCAGCTTACAAGCGCCAGGGGAGCTGTTTTTT. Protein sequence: CASSLQAPGELFF.

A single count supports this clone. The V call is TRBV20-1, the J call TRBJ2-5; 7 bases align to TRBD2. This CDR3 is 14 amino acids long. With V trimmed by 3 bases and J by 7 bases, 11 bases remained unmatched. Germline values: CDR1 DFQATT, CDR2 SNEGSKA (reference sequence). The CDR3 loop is CSASSWREKGTQYF. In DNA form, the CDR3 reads TGCAGTGCTAGTTCCTGGCGGGAGAAGGGGACCCAGTACTTC.

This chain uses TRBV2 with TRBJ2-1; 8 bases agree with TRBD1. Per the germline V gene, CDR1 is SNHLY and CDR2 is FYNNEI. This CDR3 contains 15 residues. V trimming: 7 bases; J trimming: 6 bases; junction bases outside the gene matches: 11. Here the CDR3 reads CASNPGQGLPNEQFF. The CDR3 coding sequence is TGTGCCAGCAACCCCGGACAGGGCCTTCCCAATGAGCAGTTCTTC. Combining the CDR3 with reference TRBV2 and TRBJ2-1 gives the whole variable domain EPEVTQTPSHQVTQMGQEVILRCVPISNHLYFYWYRQILGQKVEFLVSFYNNEISEKSEIFDDQFSVERPDGSNFTLKIRSTKLEDSAMYFCASNPGQGLPNEQFFGPGTRLTVL.